Below, 13 T cell receptor beta chains from the same sample are listed, as sequenced in a study of early T cells in non-severe SARS-CoV-2 infection. TCRdb independently ran MiXCR on the 5' RACE reads; one entry per CDR3 protein. The sample lists some 26,000 distinct CDR3 sequences; 3.5% to 5% were seen once. The sequencing input was whole blood. Receptors originate from an adult who was a healthcare worker with PCR-confirmed SARS-CoV-2 infection or an uninfected control (not recorded which).

This clonotype has ten or more counts. The chain recombines TRBV7-2 with TRBJ1-5; no firm D call. CDR1 is SGHTA and CDR2 is FQGNSA in the germline V gene. Trimming left V 1 base short and J 5 bases short, with 6 bases between. The CDR3 is made up of 13 amino acids. CDR3 residues: CASSLDRDQPQHF. The CDR3 bases are TGTGCCAGCAGCTTAGACAGAGATCAGCCCCAGCATTTT.

This clonotype is categorized as medium-sized. CDR3 coding DNA: TGTGCCTGGAGTGTGGGGGGGTACGAGCAGTACTTC. It specifies CAWSVGGYEQYF. V usage is TRBV30 and J usage is TRBJ2-7; the match to TRBD2 covers 7 bases. Germline assignment: CDR1 GTSNPN and CDR2 SVGIG (reference sequence). V was pared by 0 bases and J by 4 bases, with 0 bases of the junction left unmatched. This CDR3 has 12 amino acids.

This clonotype came up many times. The chain couples TRBV6-2 or TRBV6-3 to TRBJ2-7; no reliable D call. Trimming took 2 bases from V and 1 from J, leaving 9 bases between them. Germline loops: CDR1 MNHEY, CDR2 SVGEGT. There are 14 residues in the CDR3. The CDR3 region has the DNA TGTGCCAGCAGTTACGTGGGCCTGTCCTACGAGCAGTACTTC. Its protein product is CASSYVGLSYEQYF.

The V gene is TRBV18, the J gene TRBJ2-1, with TRBD1 matching 9 bases. J lost 14 bases, V lost 0 bases, and 11 bases had no gene match. Germline V gene lookup returns CDR1 KGHSH and CDR2 LQKENI. The CDR3 loop spans 15 amino acids. In nucleotides, the CDR3 is TGTGCCAGCTCACCACCTACGGTTCAAAGGACAGGGGAGTTCTTC. This sequence encodes CASSPPTVQRTGEFF.

This clonotype was seen ten or more times. The rearrangement uses TRBV27 and TRBJ1-4; 8 nucleotides line up with TRBD1. This CDR3 comprises 15 residues. Per germline, CDR1 MNHEY and CDR2 SMNVEV (reference sequence). The J segment lost 4 bases and the V segment lost 5 bases, leaving 6 bases of the junction unmatched. CDR3 DNA sequence: TGTGCCAGCAGTCATTGGACAGGGAATAATGAAAAACTGTTTTTT. This encodes CASSHWTGNNEKLFF.

This clonotype was observed many times. The V and J genes are TRBV2 and TRBJ1-6; D uncertain. The V end lost 6 bases, the J end lost 8 bases, and 11 bases lay between the germline ends. The CDR3 contains 13 residues. Germline V gene lookup returns CDR1 SNHLY and CDR2 FYNNEI. The CDR3 is CASRPPRDSPLHF. CDR3 nucleotides: TGTGCCAGCAGGCCCCCTAGGGATTCACCCCTCCACTTT.

This clonotype showed up many times. V and J are TRBV20-1 and TRBJ2-3; 8 bases are shared with TRBD2. CDR3 size: 13 residues. Trimming cost V 3 bases and J 3 bases; bases outside gene matches: 2. CDR1 and CDR2 from the germline V gene are DFQATT and SNEGSKA (reference sequence). DNA for the CDR3: TGCAGTGCTAGTCCGGGGGGGACAGATACGCAGTATTTT. Amino acids: CSASPGGTDTQYF.

At least ten counts were recorded for this clonotype. The chain joins TRBV9 to TRBJ1-4; 9 positions agree with TRBD1. V shed 3 bases and J 2 bases; nucleotides not matched to a gene: 2. Per the germline V gene, CDR1 is SGDLS and CDR2 is YYNGEE. The CDR3 is 15 amino acids. CDR3 protein: CASSGTGGTNEKLFF. The DNA of the CDR3 is TGTGCCAGCAGCGGCACAGGGGGCACTAATGAAAAACTGTTTTTT.

This clonotype was seen at least ten times. This chain uses TRBV2 with TRBJ1-4, with D maybe TRBD1 (6 bases). The CDR3 covers 15 residues. V was trimmed by 6 bases and J by 8 bases, leaving 19 bases between them. The germline gives CDR1 SNHLY, CDR2 FYNNEI. The CDR3 DNA follows: TGTGCCAGCAGCGCCACCCTCAGGGGACAAGAAAAACTGTTTTTT. The encoded protein is CASSATLRGQEKLFF.

This clonotype was seen ten or more times. The chain carries TRBV5-1 and TRBJ1-1, with 9 positions matching TRBD1. The CDR3 is 15 residues long. Germline trimming cut 4 bases from V and 1 base from J; bases unmatched to any gene: 5. CDR1 and CDR2 (germline): SGHRS, YFSETQ. The CDR3 sequence is CASSRDRVGNTEAFF. CDR3 bases: TGCGCCAGCAGCAGGGACAGGGTCGGGAACACTGAAGCTTTCTTT. Based on the CDR3 plus reference TRBV5-1 and TRBJ1-1, the full variable domain is KAGVTQTPRYLIKTRGQQVTLSCSPISGHRSVSWYQQTPGQGLQFLFEYFSETQRNKGNFPGRFSGRQFSNSRSEMNVSTLELGDSALYLCASSRDRVGNTEAFFGQGTRLTVV.

This clonotype was counted a few times. V and J are TRBV28 and TRBJ1-3; a weak D match, TRBD1 (5 bases). Trimming stripped 5 bases from V and 0 bases from J, with 14 bases between. This CDR3 is built from 16 residues. Looked up from germline, CDR1 is MDHEN and CDR2 is SYDVKM. The CDR3 coding sequence is TGTGCCAGCAGTCCGCCCGGGACGGTCTCTGGAAACACCATATATTTT. Translation: CASSPPGTVSGNTIYF.

In this sample, this clonotype turned up many times. This chain joins TRBV20-1 and TRBJ2-7; D not certain. Between the trimmed V and J ends, which lost 3 bases and 0 bases, there was a span of 9 bases. This CDR3 is built from 13 residues. Germline V CDR1 and CDR2: DFQATT, SNEGSKA (reference sequence). As DNA, the CDR3 is TGCAGTGCTAGCGACATCAGCTCCTACGAGCAGTACTTC. Translated: CSASDISSYEQYF.

The chain combines TRBV6-6 with TRBJ2-1, with D possibly being TRBD1 or TRBD2 (5 bases each). This CDR3 is 17 amino acids long. Germline V gene lookup returns CDR1 MNHNY and CDR2 SVGAGI (reference sequence). V lost 3 bases and J lost 3, with 18 bases in between. The CDR3 nucleotides are TGTGCCAGCAGTTATTACCCCCCGGGACGGGACTACAATGAGCAGTTCTTC. It is translated as CASSYYPPGRDYNEQFF.